This T cell receptor beta chain was recorded in a study of blood T cell repertoires in COVID-19. At the level of the study: PBMCs, B-cell-depleted T cells, or T cells provided the cDNA or gDNA that made up the material.

Trimming shortened V by 0 bases and J by 5 bases, and 11 bases separated the two germline ends. There are 14 residues in the CDR3. CDR1 and CDR2 from the germline V gene are SGHRS and YFSETQ. This clone was seen a few times. Method: immunoSEQ multiplex PCR; TCRdb's copy keeps in-frame clones and lacks some. The sample consists of 95,000 to 150,000 clones, 85% of them appearing once. Input material: peripheral blood. J is TRBJ2-5 and V is TRBV5-1, with D unclear. This clonotype originated in a man at least 80 years old with active or convalescent COVID-19. This CDR3 is CASSLDTARETQYF. The CDR3 coding sequence is TGCGCCAGCAGCTTGGACACAGCACGGGAGACCCAGTACTTC.